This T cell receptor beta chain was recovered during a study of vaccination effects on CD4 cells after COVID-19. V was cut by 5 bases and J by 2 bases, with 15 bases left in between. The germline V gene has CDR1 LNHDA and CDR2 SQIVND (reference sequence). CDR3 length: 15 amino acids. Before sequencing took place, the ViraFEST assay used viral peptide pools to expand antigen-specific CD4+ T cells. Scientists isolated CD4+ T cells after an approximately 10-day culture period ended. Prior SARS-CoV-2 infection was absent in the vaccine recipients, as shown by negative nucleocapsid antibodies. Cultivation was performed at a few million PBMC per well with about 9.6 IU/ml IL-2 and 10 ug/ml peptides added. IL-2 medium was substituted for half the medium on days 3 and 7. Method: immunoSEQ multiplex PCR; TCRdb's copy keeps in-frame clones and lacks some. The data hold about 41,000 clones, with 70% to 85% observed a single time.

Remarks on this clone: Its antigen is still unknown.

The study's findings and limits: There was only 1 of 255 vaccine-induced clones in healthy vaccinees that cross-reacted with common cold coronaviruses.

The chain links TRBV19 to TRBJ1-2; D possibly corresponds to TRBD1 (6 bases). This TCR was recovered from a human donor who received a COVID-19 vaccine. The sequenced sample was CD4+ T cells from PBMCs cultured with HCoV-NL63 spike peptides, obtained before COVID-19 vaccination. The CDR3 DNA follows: TGTGCCAGTAGTCTCCGTTGGGGGGGCAACTATGGCTACACCTTC. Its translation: CASSLRWGGNYGYTF.